The clone carrying this TCR beta chain has a single count. Its antigen remains unknown. The sample originates from a study of regulatory T cells in long-lasting Graves disease. The time point was: persistent/refractory GD, antithyroid drugs over 5 years with positive TRAb. TCR sequences were obtained from RNA taken from PBMCs. An endocrinology department in Xi'an, China, supplied the patients. Germline assignment: CDR1 KGHSH and CDR2 LQKENI. V gave up 4 bases and J gave up 0 bases, with 5 bases separating them. CDR3 length: 13 residues. Libraries of TCR beta came from iRepertoire HTBI primers plus Arm-PCR of CDR3 regions. TCRdb independently ran MiXCR on the multiplex PCR reads; one entry per CDR3 protein. The sample comprises around 400,000 distinct CDR3 sequences, 21% of which are singletons, and over 11% rests with the top ten. The study, taken as a whole, reports: Persistent disease preferred TRBV28, TRBJ1-2 and TRBJ2-5; new disease, TRBV20-1 and TRBJ2-1.

V and J are TRBV18 and TRBJ2-3; D gene ambiguous. The receptor was isolated from a female donor with Graves disease. Material: peripheral blood mononuclear cells (PBMCs), obtained when the disease was refractory, from a patient treated with antithyroid drugs. CDR3 region: CASSRGSTDTQYF. As DNA, the CDR3 is TGTGCCAGCTCACGAGGTAGCACAGATACGCAGTATTTT. The variable domain in full, with the rest retrieved from reference TRBV18 and TRBJ2-3, is NAGVMQNPRHLVRRRGQEARLRCSPMKGHSHVYWYRQLPEEGLKFMVYLQKENIIDESGMPKERFSAEFPKEGPSILRIQQVVRGDSAAYFCASSRGSTDTQYFGPGTRLTVL.